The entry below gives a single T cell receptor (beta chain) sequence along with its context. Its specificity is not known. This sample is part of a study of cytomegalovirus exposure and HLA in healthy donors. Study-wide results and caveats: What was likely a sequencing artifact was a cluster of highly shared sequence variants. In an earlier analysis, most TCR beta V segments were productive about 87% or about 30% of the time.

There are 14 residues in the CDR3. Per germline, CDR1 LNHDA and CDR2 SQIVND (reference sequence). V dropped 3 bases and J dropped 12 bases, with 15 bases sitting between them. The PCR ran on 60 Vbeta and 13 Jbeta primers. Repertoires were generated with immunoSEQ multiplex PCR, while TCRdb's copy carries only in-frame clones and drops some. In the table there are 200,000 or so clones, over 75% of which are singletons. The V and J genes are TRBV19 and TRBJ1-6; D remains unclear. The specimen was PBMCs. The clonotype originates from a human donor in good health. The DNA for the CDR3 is TGTGCCAGTAGTATCTGGGAATTGCGGGGACCCCTCCACTTT. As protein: CASSIWELRGPLHF.